This entry is about one TCR beta chain. What it binds is not known. TCRdb keeps only in-frame clones here, not all; method: immunoSEQ multiplex PCR. The repertoire has roughly 190,000 clones, approximately 91% of them found once; the top ten carry roughly 0.98%. This entry is derived from a study of T cell responses to AZD1222 COVID-19 vaccine. This CDR3 is 16 amino acids long. V was pared by 6 bases and J by 3 bases, with 10 bases of the junction left unmatched. Study-wide results and caveats: Nearly half of the spike-specific TCRs reportedly recognize variant regions that carry no mutations. Regions 160-218 and 743-854 held dominance among vaccine-associated CD4 TCRs, which spanned spike.

The source material was peripheral blood, sampled on day 0 of AZD1222 vaccination. The receptor comes from an adult in good health. This sequence joins TRBV23-1 and TRBJ2-7; 11 bases map to TRBD1. TRBV23-1 belongs to the ORF category, with a function that is uncertain. CDR3 protein: CASSGDRDRGIYEQYF. CDR3 nucleotide sequence: TGCGCCAGCAGCGGAGACCGGGACAGGGGGATCTACGAGCAGTACTTC.